The entry that follows covers one TCR beta chain sequence. This sample is drawn from a study of blood T cell repertoires in COVID-19. Measured with immunoSEQ multiplex PCR; TCRdb has only the in-frame clones, and not every one. The sample holds about 140,000 clones; 80% to 90% are singletons and the top ten take about 1.7%. Germline V gene lookup returns CDR1 ENHRY and CDR2 SYGVKD. The CDR3 covers 16 residues. V gave up 8 bases and J gave up 1 base, with 15 bases separating them. This receptor was identified in a woman aged 45 to 65 with acute or convalescent COVID-19. The genes are TRBV10-3 and TRBJ2-6, with a tentative D call TRBD1 (7 bases). The material sequenced was peripheral blood. The DNA of the CDR3 is TGTGCCATCCGACAGGGACGGGGGTCTGGGGCCAACGTCCTGACTTTC. As protein: CAIRQGRGSGANVLTF.